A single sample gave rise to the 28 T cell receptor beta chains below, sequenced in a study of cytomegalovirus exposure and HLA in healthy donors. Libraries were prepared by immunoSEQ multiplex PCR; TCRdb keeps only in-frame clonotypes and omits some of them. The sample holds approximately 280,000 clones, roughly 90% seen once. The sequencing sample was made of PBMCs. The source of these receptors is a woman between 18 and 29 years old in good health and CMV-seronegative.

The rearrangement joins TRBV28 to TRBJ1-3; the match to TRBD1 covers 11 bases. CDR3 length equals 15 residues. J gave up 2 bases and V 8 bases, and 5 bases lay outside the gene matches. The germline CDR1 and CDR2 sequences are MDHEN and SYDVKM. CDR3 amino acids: CASGQGALAGNTIYF. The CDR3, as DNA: TGTGCCAGCGGACAGGGGGCACTGGCTGGAAACACCATATATTTT. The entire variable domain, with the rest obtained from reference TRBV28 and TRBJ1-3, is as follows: DVKVTQSSRYLVKRTGEKVFLECVQDMDHENMFWYRQDPGLGLRLIYFSYDVKMKEKGDIPEGYSVSREKKERFSLILESASTNQTSMYLCASGQGALAGNTIYFGEGSWLTVV.

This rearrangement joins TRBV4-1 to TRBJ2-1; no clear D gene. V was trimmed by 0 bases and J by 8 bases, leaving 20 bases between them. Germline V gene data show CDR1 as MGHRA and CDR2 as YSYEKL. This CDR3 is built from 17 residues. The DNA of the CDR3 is TGCGCCAGCAGCCAAGATCTCTACGAGCGTCGACCCGATGAGCAGTTCTTC. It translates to CASSQDLYERRPDEQFF.

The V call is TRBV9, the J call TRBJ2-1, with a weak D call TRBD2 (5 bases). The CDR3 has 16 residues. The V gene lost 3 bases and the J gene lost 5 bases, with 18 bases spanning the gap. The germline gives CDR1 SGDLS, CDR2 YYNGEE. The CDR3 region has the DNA TGTGCCAGCAGCGGAACACAACTACTAGGGCACAATGAGCAGTTCTTC. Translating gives CASSGTQLLGHNEQFF.

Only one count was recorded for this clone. The CDR3 reads CASSPQVGTVMNTEAFF. DNA of the CDR3: TGTGCCAGCAGTCCCCAAGTGGGGACAGTCATGAACACTGAAGCTTTCTTT. J is TRBJ1-1 and V is TRBV27, with TRBD1 matching over 7 bases. The germline gives CDR1 MNHEY, CDR2 SMNVEV (reference sequence). This CDR3 has 17 amino acids. V was clipped by 5 bases and J by 0 bases; unmatched bases: 12.

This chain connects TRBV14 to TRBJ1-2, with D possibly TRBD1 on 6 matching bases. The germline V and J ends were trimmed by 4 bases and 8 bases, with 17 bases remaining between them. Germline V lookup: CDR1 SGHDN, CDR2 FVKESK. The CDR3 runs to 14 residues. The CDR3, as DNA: TGTGCCAGCAGCCCGGCGGGGGCAGGGGTGGGCTACACCTTC. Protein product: CASSPAGAGVGYTF.

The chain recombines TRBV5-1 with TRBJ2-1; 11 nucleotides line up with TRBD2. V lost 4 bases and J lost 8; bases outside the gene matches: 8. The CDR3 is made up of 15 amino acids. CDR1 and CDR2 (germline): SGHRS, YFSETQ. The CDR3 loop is CASSPTSGRFDEQFF. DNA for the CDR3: TGCGCCAGCAGCCCTACTAGCGGGAGATTTGATGAGCAGTTCTTC.

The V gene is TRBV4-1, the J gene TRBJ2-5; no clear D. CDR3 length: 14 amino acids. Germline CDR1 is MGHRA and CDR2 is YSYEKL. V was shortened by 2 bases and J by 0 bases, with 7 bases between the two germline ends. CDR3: CASSQLQNQETQYF. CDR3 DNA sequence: TGCGCCAGCAGCCAACTCCAGAACCAAGAGACCCAGTACTTC.

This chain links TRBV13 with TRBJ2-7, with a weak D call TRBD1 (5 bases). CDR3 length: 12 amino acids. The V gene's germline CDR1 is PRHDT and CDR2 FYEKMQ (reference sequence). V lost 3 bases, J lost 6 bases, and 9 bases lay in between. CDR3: CASSFKGLEQYF. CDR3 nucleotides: TGTGCCAGCAGCTTTAAGGGGCTCGAGCAGTACTTC.

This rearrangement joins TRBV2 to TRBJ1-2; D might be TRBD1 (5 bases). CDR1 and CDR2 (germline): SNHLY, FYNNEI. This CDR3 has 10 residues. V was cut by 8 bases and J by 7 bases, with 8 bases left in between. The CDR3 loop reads CASAGFGYTF. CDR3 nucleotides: TGTGCCAGCGCAGGGTTTGGCTACACCTTC.

CDR3 nucleotides: TGCGCCAGCAGCCAAGCGAACAGGGGAGGGAACACTGAAGCTTTCTTT. Residues: CASSQANRGGNTEAFF. The chain couples TRBV4-3 to TRBJ1-1; 7 positions match TRBD1. The CDR3 has 16 amino acids. The trim removed 1 base at V and 1 base at J, leaving 6 bases unmatched. Germline V gives CDR1 LGHNA, CDR2 YSLEER.

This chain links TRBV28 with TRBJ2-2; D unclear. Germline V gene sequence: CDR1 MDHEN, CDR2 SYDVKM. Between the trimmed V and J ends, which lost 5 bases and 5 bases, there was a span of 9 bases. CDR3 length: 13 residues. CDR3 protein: CASSPGTTGELFF. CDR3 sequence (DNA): TGTGCCAGCAGTCCAGGAACGACCGGGGAGCTGTTTTTT.

CDR3 in DNA: TGTGCCTGCGGGATGGCGTCCGACCCTTGGAATGAGCAGTTCTTC. It encodes CACGMASDPWNEQFF. V gene TRBV6-6 combines with J gene TRBJ2-1; weak D call: TRBD2 (6 bases). CDR1 and CDR2 (germline): MNHNY, SVGAGI (reference sequence). Between the trimmed V and J ends, which lost 11 bases and 7 bases, there was a span of 24 bases. This CDR3 is built from 15 residues.

The CDR3 sequence: CASSYRDRDTEAFF. The CDR3 bases are TGCGCCAGCAGCTACCGGGACAGGGACACTGAAGCTTTCTTT. V usage is TRBV5-1 and J usage is TRBJ1-1; TRBD1 matches 9 bases. The CDR3 contains 14 residues. V was clipped by 3 bases and J by 3 bases; unmatched bases: 3. Germline V gene sequence: CDR1 SGHRS, CDR2 YFSETQ.

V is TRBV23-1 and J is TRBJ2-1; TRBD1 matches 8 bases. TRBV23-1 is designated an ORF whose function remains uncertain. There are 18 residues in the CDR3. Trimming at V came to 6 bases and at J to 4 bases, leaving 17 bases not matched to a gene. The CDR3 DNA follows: TGCGCCAGCAGGGGAAAGGGATGGACAGGGCGCATTTACAATGAGCAGTTCTTC. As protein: CASRGKGWTGRIYNEQFF.

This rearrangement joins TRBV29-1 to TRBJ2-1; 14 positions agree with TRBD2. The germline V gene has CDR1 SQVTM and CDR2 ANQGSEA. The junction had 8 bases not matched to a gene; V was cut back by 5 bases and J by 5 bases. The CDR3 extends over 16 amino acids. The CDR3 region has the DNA TGCAGCGTTCCGGGACTAGCGGGAGCGTGGAACAATGAGCAGTTCTTC. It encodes CSVPGLAGAWNNEQFF.

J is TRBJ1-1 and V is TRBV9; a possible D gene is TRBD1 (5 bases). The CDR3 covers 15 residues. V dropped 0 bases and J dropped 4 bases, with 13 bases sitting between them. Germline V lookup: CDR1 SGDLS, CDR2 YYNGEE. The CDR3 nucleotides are TGTGCCAGCAGCGTAGCTACAGGAGGGATCACTGAAGCTTTCTTT. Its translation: CASSVATGGITEAFF.

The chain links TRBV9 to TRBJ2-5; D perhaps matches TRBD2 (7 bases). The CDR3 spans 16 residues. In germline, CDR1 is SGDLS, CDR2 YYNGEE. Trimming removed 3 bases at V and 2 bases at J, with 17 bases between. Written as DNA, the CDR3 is TGTGCCAGCAGCGCCAGGGGACTAACCCAGCAAGAGACCCAGTACTTC. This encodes CASSARGLTQQETQYF.

DNA for the CDR3: TGTGCCAGCAGTTCATTAAGCGCGGGCGGCGATGAGCAGTTCTTC. Translation: CASSSLSAGGDEQFF. The chain combines TRBV27 with TRBJ2-1; weak D call: TRBD2 (5 bases). The germline gives CDR1 MNHEY, CDR2 SMNVEV (reference sequence). V shed 4 bases and J shed 8 bases, with 18 bases lying between them. This CDR3 spans 15 amino acids.

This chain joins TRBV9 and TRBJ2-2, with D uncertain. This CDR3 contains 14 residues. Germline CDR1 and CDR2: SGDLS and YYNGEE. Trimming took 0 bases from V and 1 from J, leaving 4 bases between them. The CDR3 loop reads CASSVAGNTGELFF. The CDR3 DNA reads TGTGCCAGCAGCGTAGCCGGGAACACCGGGGAGCTGTTTTTT.

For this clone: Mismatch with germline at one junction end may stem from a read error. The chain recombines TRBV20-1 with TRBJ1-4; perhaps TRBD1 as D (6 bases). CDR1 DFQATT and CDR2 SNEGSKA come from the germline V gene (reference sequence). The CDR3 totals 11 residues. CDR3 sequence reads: CSPGHREKLFF. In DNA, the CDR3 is TGTAGCCCGGGACACCGGGAAAAACTGTTTTTT.

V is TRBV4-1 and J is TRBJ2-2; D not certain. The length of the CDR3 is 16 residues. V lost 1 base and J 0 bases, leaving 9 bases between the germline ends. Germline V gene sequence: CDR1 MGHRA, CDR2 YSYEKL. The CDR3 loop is CASSQVAAPNTGELFF. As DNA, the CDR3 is TGCGCCAGCAGCCAAGTCGCGGCACCGAACACCGGGGAGCTGTTTTTT.

The chain's CDR3 is CASSSFSFGGGEKLFF. CDR3 DNA sequence: TGTGCCAGCAGTTCCTTCTCGTTCGGGGGAGGGGAAAAACTGTTTTTT. The rearrangement links TRBV27 to TRBJ1-4, with a possible D match to TRBD1 (5 bases). V gave up 4 bases and J gave up 8 bases, with 20 bases separating them. Germline CDR1 and CDR2: MNHEY and SMNVEV (reference sequence). This CDR3 spans 16 amino acids. Looking up the rest from reference TRBV27 and TRBJ1-4 gives the full variable domain: EAQVTQNPRYLITVTGKKLTVTCSQNMNHEYMSWYRQDPGLGLRQIYYSMNVEVTDKGDVPEGYKVSRKEKRNFPLILESPSPNQTSLYFCASSSFSFGGGEKLFFGSGTQLSVL.

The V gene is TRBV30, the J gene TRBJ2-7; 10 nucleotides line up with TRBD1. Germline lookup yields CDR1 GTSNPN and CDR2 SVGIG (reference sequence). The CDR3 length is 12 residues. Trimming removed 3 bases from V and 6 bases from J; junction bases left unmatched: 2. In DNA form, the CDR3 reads TGTGCCTGGAGGGGGACAGGGGCCGAGCAGTACTTC. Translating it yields CAWRGTGAEQYF.

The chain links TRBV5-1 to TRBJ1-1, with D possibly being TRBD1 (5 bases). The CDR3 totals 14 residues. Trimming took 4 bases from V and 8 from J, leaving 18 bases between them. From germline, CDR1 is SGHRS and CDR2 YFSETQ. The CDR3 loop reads CASSPQTGRAEAFF. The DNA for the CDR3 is TGCGCCAGCAGCCCACAAACAGGCAGGGCCGAAGCTTTCTTT.

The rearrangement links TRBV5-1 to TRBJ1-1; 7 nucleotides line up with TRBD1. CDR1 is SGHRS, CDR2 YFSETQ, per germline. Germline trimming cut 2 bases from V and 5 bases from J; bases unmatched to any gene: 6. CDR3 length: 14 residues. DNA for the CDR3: TGCGCCAGCAGCTTAGCAGGGGGTACTACTGAAGCTTTCTTT. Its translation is CASSLAGGTTEAFF.

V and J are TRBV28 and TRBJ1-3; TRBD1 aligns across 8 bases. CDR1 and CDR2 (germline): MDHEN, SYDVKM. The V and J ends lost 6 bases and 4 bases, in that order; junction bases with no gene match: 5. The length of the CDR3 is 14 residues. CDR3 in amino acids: CASSPRGQGNTIYF. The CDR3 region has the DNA TGTGCCAGCAGCCCCAGGGGGCAGGGAAACACCATATATTTT.

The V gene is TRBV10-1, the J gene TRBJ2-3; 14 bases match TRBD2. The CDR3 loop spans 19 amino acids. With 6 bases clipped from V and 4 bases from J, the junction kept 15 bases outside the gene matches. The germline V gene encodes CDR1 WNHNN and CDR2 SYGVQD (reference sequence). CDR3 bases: TGCGCCAGCAGCGCAGGGACTAGCGGGAGCTGGGGCACAGCAGATACGCAGTATTTT. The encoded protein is CASSAGTSGSWGTADTQYF.

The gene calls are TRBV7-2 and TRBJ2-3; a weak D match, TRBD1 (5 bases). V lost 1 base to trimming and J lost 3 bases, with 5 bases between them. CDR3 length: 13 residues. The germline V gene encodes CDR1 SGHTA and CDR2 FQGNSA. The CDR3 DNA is TGTGCCAGCAGCTTAGGACAGACAGATACGCAGTATTTT. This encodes CASSLGQTDTQYF.